Listed below are T cell receptor beta chains from one sample, sequenced in a study of HIV-infected patients and healthy controls. From the 5' RACE reads, TCRdb called clonotypes with MiXCR, one entry per CDR3 protein. There are approximately 9,300 distinct CDR3 sequences in the sample; more than 9% occur only once, and 17% lies in the top ten. The sequencing used blood, collected before antiretroviral therapy. All receptors come from an adult with HIV infection. Each CDR3 is given with its conserved first and last residue. Fields, in order: J gene, clone size, V gene, CDR3 protein. Size tells how often a clone was seen (once, few, many) or the class of an expanded clone, and some rows leave it out.

>TRBJ2-1|many|TRBV6-2/TRBV6-3
CASSLLSPNEQFF
>TRBJ2-5|medium-sized|TRBV28
CASSHREAAFEETQYF
>TRBJ2-6|many|TRBV28
CASSHVGTSGTF
>TRBJ2-5|medium-sized|TRBV24-1
CATSDRDNWYQETQYF
>TRBJ1-5|-|TRBV19
CASLDRGHQPQHF
>TRBJ2-1|many|TRBV19
CASSMEGYNEQFF
>TRBJ2-3|many|TRBV3-1
CASSHSLSTDTQYF
>TRBJ1-5|many|TRBV7-2
CASSLAKARGFGQPQHF
>TRBJ2-1|many|TRBV6-6
CASSGRGLEVRNEQFF
>TRBJ2-7|many|TRBV18
CASSPGQTYEQYF